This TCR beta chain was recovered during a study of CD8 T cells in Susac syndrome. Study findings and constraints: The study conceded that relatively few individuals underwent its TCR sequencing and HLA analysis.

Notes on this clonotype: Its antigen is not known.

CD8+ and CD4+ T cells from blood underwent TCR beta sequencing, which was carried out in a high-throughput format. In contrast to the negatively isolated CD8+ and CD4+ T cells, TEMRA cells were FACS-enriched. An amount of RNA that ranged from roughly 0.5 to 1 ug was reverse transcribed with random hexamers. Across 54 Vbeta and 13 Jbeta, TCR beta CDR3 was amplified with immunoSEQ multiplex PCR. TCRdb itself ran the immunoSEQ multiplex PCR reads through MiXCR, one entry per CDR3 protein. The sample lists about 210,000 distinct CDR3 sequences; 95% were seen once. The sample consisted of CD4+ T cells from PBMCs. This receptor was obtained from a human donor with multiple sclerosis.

CDR3 coding DNA: TGTGCCAGCAGCCTCCCCCGGGCCCAGGGTTGGGAGCAGTACTTC. It encodes CASSLPRAQGWEQYF. The chain recombines TRBV3-1 with TRBJ2-7, with a tentative D call TRBD1 (5 bases). The V and J ends lost 4 bases and 7 bases respectively, with 20 bases between them. Germline lookup yields CDR1 LGHDT and CDR2 YNNKEL (reference sequence). The CDR3 covers 15 residues.